The 17 T cell receptor beta chains below come from one sample, sequenced in a study of cytomegalovirus exposure and HLA in healthy donors. PCR amplification relied on 60 Vbeta primers (plus 13 Jbeta primers). Method: immunoSEQ multiplex PCR; TCRdb's copy keeps in-frame clones and lacks some. The sample lists around 140,000 clones; 55% to 75% were seen once. The sample comprised PBMCs. These receptors were obtained from a man aged 45-65 years in good health and CMV-seropositive.

Only a few counts were recorded for this clone. The chain carries TRBV6-5 and TRBJ1-3; no clear D gene. The germline CDR1 and CDR2 sequences are MNHEY and SVGAGI. V shed 0 bases and J shed 0 bases, with 9 bases lying between them. CDR3 length: 16 amino acids. CDR3 in DNA: TGTGCCAGCAGTTACTCGGCAGGCAACTCTGGAAACACCATATATTTT. Its protein product is CASSYSAGNSGNTIYF.

The chain combines TRBV18 with TRBJ1-5; perhaps TRBD1 as D (5 bases). This CDR3 is 13 amino acids long. Germline V gives CDR1 KGHSH, CDR2 LQKENI. V gave up 9 bases and J gave up 2 bases, with 11 bases separating them. The CDR3 spells CASLAGRNQPQHF. CDR3 bases: TGTGCCAGTCTGGCAGGGCGCAATCAGCCCCAGCATTTT.

The chain links TRBV19 to TRBJ1-5, with 11 bases that match TRBD1. Germline trimming cut 5 bases from V and 3 bases from J; bases unmatched to any gene: 6. The CDR3 totals 16 residues. CDR1 and CDR2 from the germline V gene are LNHDA and SQIVND (reference sequence). This CDR3 is CASSAGQGVINQPQHF. The CDR3 nucleotides are TGTGCCAGTAGTGCGGGACAGGGGGTGATCAATCAGCCCCAGCATTTT.

The rearrangement joins TRBV7-9 to TRBJ1-1; D not certain. V was trimmed by 2 bases and J by 4 bases, leaving 11 bases between them. CDR1 is SEHNR and CDR2 is FQNEAQ in the germline V gene (reference sequence). The CDR3 runs 14 residues. DNA for the CDR3: TGTGCCAGCAGCTTACTAGCTCAACGCACTGAAGCTTTCTTT. This translates into CASSLLAQRTEAFF.

The V and J genes are TRBV20-1 and TRBJ1-2; no clear D. The germline V gene has CDR1 DFQATT and CDR2 SNEGSKA (reference sequence). The V and J ends lost 5 bases and 4 bases respectively, with 8 bases between them. The CDR3 spans 11 residues. The CDR3 region is CSADTRYGYTF. As DNA, the CDR3 is TGCAGTGCTGATACACGCTATGGCTACACCTTC.

V usage is TRBV7-8 and J usage is TRBJ1-5; no definite D call. The germline V gene has CDR1 SGHVS and CDR2 FQNEAQ. V was pared by 5 bases and J by 5 bases, with 10 bases between. The CDR3 totals 13 residues. CDR3 sequence (DNA): TGTGCCAGCAGCCCTACGTACGATCAGCCCCAGCATTTT. This codes for CASSPTYDQPQHF.

V gene TRBV9 combines with J gene TRBJ1-1; D might be TRBD1 (6 bases). CDR1 and CDR2 (germline): SGDLS, YYNGEE. The V end was cut by 4 bases, the J end by 5 bases, with 21 bases between. CDR3 size: 16 residues. CDR3 DNA sequence: TGTGCCAGCAGCTCTCTCAGGGGACCCGAACAAACTGAAGCTTTCTTT. It translates to CASSSLRGPEQTEAFF.

This chain joins TRBV29-1 and TRBJ1-1, with 11 bases fitting TRBD1. CDR3 length: 15 amino acids. Germline V CDR1 and CDR2: SQVTM, ANQGSEA. With 1 base clipped from V and 5 bases from J, the junction kept 6 bases outside the gene matches. CDR3 loop: CSVEAGTGGLTEAFF. Here the CDR3 DNA reads TGCAGCGTTGAAGCTGGGACAGGGGGTCTGACTGAAGCTTTCTTT.

V gene TRBV30 combines with J gene TRBJ2-1, with 7 positions matching TRBD2. The V gene end was trimmed by 8 bases and the J gene end by 5 bases; junction bases not matched to a gene: 9. In germline, CDR1 is GTSNPN, CDR2 SVGIG (reference sequence). CDR3 length: 13 amino acids. This CDR3 reads CAALQRGNNEQFF. In DNA, the CDR3 is TGTGCCGCCCTCCAGCGGGGCAACAATGAGCAGTTCTTC.

Turning to this clone: This specimen includes other DNA sequences encoding the same CDR3. This chain joins TRBV27 and TRBJ2-1; D unclear. The length of the CDR3 is 14 residues. V was cut by 0 bases and J by 6 bases, with 9 bases left in between. CDR1 and CDR2 from the germline V gene are MNHEY and SMNVEV (reference sequence). CDR3 loop: CASSLSLDSNEQFF. DNA for the CDR3: TGTGCCAGCAGTTTATCCCTAGATAGCAATGAGCAGTTCTTC.

The V and J genes are TRBV19 and TRBJ2-6; the match to TRBD1 covers 7 bases. This CDR3 has 15 residues. J was trimmed by 0 bases and V by 6 bases; bases with no gene match: 2. Germline V gene lookup returns CDR1 LNHDA and CDR2 SQIVND (reference sequence). CDR3 region: CASRHRGSGANVLTF. Here the CDR3 DNA reads TGTGCCAGTAGGCACAGGGGCTCTGGGGCCAACGTCCTGACTTTC.

The CDR3 DNA reads as TGTGCCACCAGCAGACCTGGGGAGCTGTTTTTT. Translating it yields CATSRPGELFF. The chain joins TRBV15 to TRBJ2-2; no clear D. V dropped 2 bases and J dropped 8 bases, with 3 bases sitting between them. The CDR3 spans 11 residues. Germline values: CDR1 LNHNV, CDR2 YYDKDF (reference sequence).

The gene calls are TRBV19 and TRBJ2-3, with TRBD2 matching over 8 bases. CDR3 length: 15 amino acids. The germline V gene encodes CDR1 LNHDA and CDR2 SQIVND (reference sequence). Trimming cost V 6 bases and J 0 bases; bases outside gene matches: 5. CDR3 amino acids: CASSQLAGSTDTQYF. CDR3 sequence (DNA): TGTGCCAGTAGCCAGCTAGCGGGTAGCACAGATACGCAGTATTTT.

J is TRBJ1-6 and V is TRBV25-1; a possible D gene is TRBD1 (6 bases). The germline V and J ends were trimmed by 6 bases and 6 bases, with 15 bases remaining between them. Germline V gene lookup returns CDR1 MGHDK and CDR2 SYGVNS. This CDR3 contains 15 residues. The CDR3 DNA follows: TGTGCCAGCAGAAATCAGGGGCTGAGTAATTCACCCCTCCACTTT. Protein sequence: CASRNQGLSNSPLHF.

The V call is TRBV15, the J call TRBJ2-7, with 8 bases aligning to TRBD2. The CDR3 spans 15 residues. Looked up from germline, CDR1 is LNHNV and CDR2 is YYDKDF (reference sequence). After removal of 5 bases from V and 1 base from J, the junction contained 7 bases not matched to a gene. The CDR3 DNA reads as TGTGCCACCAGCGTCGGGCGGGGGGTGTCCTACGAGCAGTACTTC. Its protein is CATSVGRGVSYEQYF.

The sample holds a few counts of this clone. The rearrangement uses TRBV27 and TRBJ2-7; the D is unclear. The CDR3 is 16 residues long. The germline CDR1 and CDR2 sequences are MNHEY and SMNVEV (reference sequence). The V end was cut by 5 bases, the J end by 1 base, with 18 bases between. The CDR3 sequence: CASSPQSMVRSYEQYF. The CDR3 DNA reads as TGTGCCAGCAGTCCCCAATCGATGGTCCGGTCCTACGAGCAGTACTTC.

The genes are TRBV6-1 and TRBJ2-2; no clear D. CDR1 and CDR2 from the germline V gene are MNHNS and SASEGT. V dropped 6 bases and J dropped 5 bases, with 7 bases sitting between them. CDR3 length: 12 amino acids. The CDR3 region is CASRTGTGELFF. The CDR3 nucleotides read TGTGCCAGCAGGACTGGTACCGGGGAGCTGTTTTTT.